This is a list of T cell receptor beta chains from one sample in a study of T cell responses to AZD1222 COVID-19 vaccine. Only in-frame clones appear in the TCRdb table, and some are missing; sequencing was by immunoSEQ multiplex PCR. The repertoire holds some 89,000 clones, with about nine tenths as singletons. The sample consisted of peripheral blood, taken on day 0 of AZD1222 vaccination. These receptors were taken from an adult in good health. Both conserved end residues are part of each CDR3. Fields, in order: J gene, D gene, clone size, V gene, CDR3 DNA, CDR3 protein. The D gene is left open where the match is weak. Rows may omit the clone size; those that give it use once, few, many or a size class.

j_gene: TRBJ1-6; d_gene: -; abundance: -; v_gene: TRBV5-1; CDR3nt: TGCGCCAGCAGCTTGAGGCCGTGGCAGGATTATAATTCACCCCTCCACTTT; CDR3aa: CASSLRPWQDYNSPLHF
j_gene: TRBJ2-3; d_gene: TRBD2; abundance: -; v_gene: TRBV11-3; CDR3nt: TGTGCCAGCAGCTTAGGGGCGGGGGACTCTAATACGCAGTATTTT; CDR3aa: CASSLGAGDSNTQYF
j_gene: TRBJ1-6; d_gene: TRBD1; abundance: -; v_gene: TRBV18; CDR3nt: TGTGCCAGCTCTCAGGGGGCCGGAAGCTCCTATAATTCACCCCTCCACTTT; CDR3aa: CASSQGAGSSYNSPLHF
j_gene: TRBJ1-2; d_gene: -; abundance: once; v_gene: TRBV3-1/TRBV3-2; CDR3nt: TGTGCCAGCAGCCCGGGCCTATTGGGTGGCTACACCTTC; CDR3aa: CASSPGLLGGYTF
j_gene: TRBJ2-7; d_gene: -; abundance: -; v_gene: TRBV4-3; CDR3nt: TGCGCCAGCAGCCCACGGGCAGGAAGCTCCTACGAGCAGTACTTC; CDR3aa: CASSPRAGSSYEQYF
j_gene: TRBJ2-7; d_gene: -; abundance: few; v_gene: TRBV5-5; CDR3nt: TGTGCCAGCAGCCTGGTGGTTGGGGCCTACGAGCAGTACTTC; CDR3aa: CASSLVVGAYEQYF
j_gene: TRBJ1-2; d_gene: -; abundance: -; v_gene: TRBV12-3/TRBV12-4; CDR3nt: TGTGCCAGCACCTCGGGGCCAGCCTATGGCTACACCTTC; CDR3aa: CASTSGPAYGYTF
j_gene: TRBJ1-2; d_gene: TRBD1; abundance: -; v_gene: TRBV2; CDR3nt: TGTGCCAGCAGCCGGGACAGGGACTATGGCTACACCTTC; CDR3aa: CASSRDRDYGYTF
j_gene: TRBJ1-2; d_gene: TRBD1; abundance: once; v_gene: TRBV5-8; CDR3nt: TGTGCCAGCAGCCGGGGACAGGGGAATGGCTACACCTTC; CDR3aa: CASSRGQGNGYTF
j_gene: TRBJ2-7; d_gene: -; abundance: -; v_gene: TRBV7-9; CDR3nt: TGTGCCAGCAGCTTGGTAGGGTCCCACGAGCAGTACTTC; CDR3aa: CASSLVGSHEQYF